The rows below give T cell receptor beta chains drawn from one sample of a study of blood T cell repertoires in COVID-19. Sequenced by immunoSEQ multiplex PCR; TCRdb stores in-frame clones only, minus some. The table has roughly 140,000 clones, 70% to 90% seen once. The material sequenced was peripheral blood. The receptors come from a woman in her seventies with acute or convalescent COVID-19. CDR3s include the opening cysteine and the closing phenylalanine or tryptophan. The D gene is left open where the match is weak.

d_call	j_call	v_call	cdr3_aa	cdr3_nt
TRBD2	TRBJ2-1	TRBV6-6	CASSPRLAGGQDNEQFF	TGTGCCAGCAGTCCTCGACTAGCGGGGGGGCAGGATAATGAGCAGTTCTTC
TRBD1	TRBJ1-1	TRBV6-6	CASSVQGAPGTEAFF	TGTGCCAGCAGTGTGCAGGGGGCGCCCGGCACTGAAGCTTTCTTT
NA	TRBJ1-5	TRBV28	CASSFVPDNSNQPQHF	TGTGCCAGCAGTTTCGTCCCAGACAATAGCAATCAGCCCCAGCATTTT
NA	TRBJ1-4	TRBV7-9	CASSSSGLNEKLFF	TGTGCCAGCAGCTCCTCGGGACTTAATGAAAAACTGTTTTTT
NA	TRBJ1-4	TRBV19	CASSTTTARNEKLFF	TGTGCCAGTAGTACTACGACAGCGAGAAATGAAAAACTGTTTTTT
NA	TRBJ2-2	TRBV12-5	CASGFFTGNTGELFF	TGTGCTAGTGGTTTTTTTACAGGAAACACCGGGGAGCTGTTTTTT
TRBD1	TRBJ1-1	TRBV25-1	CASSESTGGSVNTEAFF	TGTGCCAGCAGTGAATCCACAGGGGGTTCGGTAAACACTGAAGCTTTCTTT
TRBD1	TRBJ1-4	TRBV5-6	CASSKKDRAPNEKLFF	TGTGCCAGCAGCAAGAAAGACAGGGCCCCTAATGAAAAACTGTTTTTT
TRBD1	TRBJ1-4	TRBV19	CASSRGTGSVGEKLFF	TGTGCCAGTAGTAGGGGGACAGGCTCGGTGGGGGAAAAACTGTTTTTT
NA	TRBJ2-1	TRBV21-1	CASSKVLGDRVPPGNEQFF	TGTGCCAGCAGCAAAGTGTTGGGAGACAGGGTGCCACCGGGGAATGAGCAGTTCTTC
NA	TRBJ1-1	TRBV18	CASSPMTLNTEAFF	TGTGCCAGCTCACCAATGACACTTAACACTGAAGCTTTCTTT
TRBD2	TRBJ2-1	TRBV7-6	CASSLAGLAGFYNEQFF	TGTGCCAGCAGCTTAGCGGGACTAGCGGGGTTCTACAATGAGCAGTTCTTC
NA	TRBJ2-1	TRBV5-1	CASKGMAGSSYNEQFF	TGCGCCAGCAAGGGGATGGCGGGAAGCTCCTACAATGAGCAGTTCTTC
NA	TRBJ2-3	TRBV2	CASRDLHSTDTQYF	TGTGCCAGCAGGGACTTACATAGCACAGATACGCAGTATTTT